This TCR beta chain came from a study of T cells in localized non-small cell lung cancer. The method was immunoSEQ multiplex PCR; TCRdb's version includes in-frame clones alone and lacks a portion of them. The sample records under 65,000 clones, approximately 90% being singletons. The TCR sequence derives from a man aged 40 to 69 with stage I squamous cell lung carcinoma. The sequenced sample was peripheral blood, obtained before any cancer treatment.

In DNA, the CDR3 is TGTGCCAGCAGTTACGGGGGACTAGCGGGAGAGACCCAGTACTTC. Translating gives CASSYGGLAGETQYF. This rearrangement joins TRBV6-6 to TRBJ2-5; 12 bases line up with TRBD2. CDR1 and CDR2 (germline): MNHNY, SVGAGI (reference sequence). The CDR3 spans 15 residues. The J segment lost 4 bases and the V segment lost 2 bases, leaving 2 bases of the junction unmatched.